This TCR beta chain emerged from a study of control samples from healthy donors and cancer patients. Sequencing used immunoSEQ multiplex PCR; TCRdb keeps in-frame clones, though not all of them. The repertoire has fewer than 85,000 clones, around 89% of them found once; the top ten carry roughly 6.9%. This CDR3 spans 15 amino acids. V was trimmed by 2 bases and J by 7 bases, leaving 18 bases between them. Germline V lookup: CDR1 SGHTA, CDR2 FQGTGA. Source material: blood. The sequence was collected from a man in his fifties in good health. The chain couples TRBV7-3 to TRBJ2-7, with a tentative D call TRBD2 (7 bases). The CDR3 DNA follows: TGTGCCAGCAGCTTAGCCGGGGGGCCTCTTTCGGAGCAGTACTTC. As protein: CASSLAGGPLSEQYF.